This passage covers 30 T cell receptor beta chains from one sample sequenced in a study of OX40 agonist ivuxolimab in advanced cancers. Here immunoSEQ multiplex PCR was the method, and the copy in TCRdb shows in-frame clones only, minus some. The sample lists 65,000 to 95,000 clones, about nine tenths occurring once. Sequenced here: CD4+ or CD8+ T cells sorted from blood, sampled in a trial of the OX40 agonist ivuxolimab. The receptor source for this set is an adult with an advanced solid tumor such as melanoma, head and neck, liver or kidney cancer.

The chain combines TRBV5-1 with TRBJ2-5; tentatively, D is TRBD1 (5 bases). Germline loops: CDR1 SGHRS, CDR2 YFSETQ. The CDR3 totals 11 residues. V lost 3 bases and J 5 bases, leaving 5 bases between the germline ends. The CDR3 sequence: CASSSGETQYF. CDR3 DNA: TGCGCCAGCAGCTCAGGGGAGACCCAGTACTTC. The whole variable domain, remainder taken from reference TRBV5-1 and TRBJ2-5, is KAGVTQTPRYLIKTRGQQVTLSCSPISGHRSVSWYQQTPGQGLQFLFEYFSETQRNKGNFPGRFSGRQFSNSRSEMNVSTLELGDSALYLCASSSGETQYFGPGTRLLVL.

This chain uses TRBV11-2 with TRBJ1-6, with 7 bases identical to TRBD1. The germline V gene has CDR1 SGHAT and CDR2 FQNNGV. The CDR3 extends over 19 amino acids. The trim removed 5 bases at V and 0 bases at J, leaving 13 bases unmatched. The CDR3 coding sequence is TGTGCCAGCAGCCCACAGGGGCCTGGACAGAGCTCCTATAATTCACCCCTCCACTTT. Protein product: CASSPQGPGQSSYNSPLHF.

The rearrangement uses TRBV5-4 and TRBJ2-5, with 8 bases matching TRBD1. Germline loops: CDR1 SGHNT, CDR2 YYREEE (reference sequence). J lost 5 bases, V lost 0 bases, and 6 bases had no gene match. The CDR3 consists of 15 residues. Written as DNA, the CDR3 is TGTGCCAGCAGCTTGGTAGCAGGGGGCTCGGAGACCCAGTACTTC. The encoded protein is CASSLVAGGSETQYF.

This clone has only one observation. J is TRBJ1-4 and V is TRBV6-1, with D unclear. Trimming left V 6 bases short and J 5 bases short, with 13 bases between. From germline, CDR1 is MNHNS and CDR2 SASEGT. This CDR3 has 14 amino acids. Here the CDR3 reads CASSRPFSNEKLFF. The CDR3 DNA is TGTGCCAGCAGCAGACCGTTCTCGAATGAAAAACTGTTTTTT.

This rearrangement joins TRBV19 to TRBJ1-6; D is unresolved. V lost 8 bases, J lost 5 bases, and 7 bases lay in between. The V gene's germline CDR1 is LNHDA and CDR2 SQIVND (reference sequence). CDR3 length: 12 amino acids. The CDR3 DNA sequence: TGTGCCAGTGCGCGGAATAATTCACCCCTCCACTTT. Its protein product is CASARNNSPLHF.

The V gene is TRBV5-6, the J gene TRBJ1-1; no clear D. Germline CDR1 SGHDT, CDR2 YYEEEE. Deletions cut 2 bases from V and 1 base from J, with 12 bases between. CDR3 size: 15 residues. This CDR3 reads CASSFYEPRNTEAFF. The DNA for the CDR3 is TGTGCCAGCAGCTTCTATGAGCCGAGGAACACTGAAGCTTTCTTT. Full variable domain (rest looked up from reference TRBV5-6 and TRBJ1-1): DAGVTQSPTHLIKTRGQQVTLRCSPKSGHDTVSWYQQALGQGPQFIFQYYEEEERQRGNFPDRFSGHQFPNYSSELNVNALLLGDSALYLCASSFYEPRNTEAFFGQGTRLTVV.

V usage is TRBV5-4 and J usage is TRBJ2-3; the D is unclear. Per germline, CDR1 SGHNT and CDR2 YYREEE (reference sequence). This CDR3 region has 13 residues. Between the trimmed V and J ends, which lost 0 bases and 3 bases, there was a span of 5 bases. For the CDR3, the DNA is TGTGCCAGCAGCTTGGTTCTAACAGATACGCAGTATTTT. Translating it yields CASSLVLTDTQYF.

This clone came up once. The chain links TRBV7-8 to TRBJ2-5; D unresolved. This CDR3 is built from 14 residues. Trimming removed 1 base from V and 7 bases from J, with 13 bases in between. Per the germline V gene, CDR1 is SGHVS and CDR2 is FQNEAQ. CDR3 protein: CASSLEAQWGTQYF. The CDR3 DNA is TGTGCCAGCAGCTTAGAAGCCCAGTGGGGGACCCAGTACTTC.

The genes are TRBV7-2 and TRBJ1-2, with D maybe TRBD1 (5 bases). Trimming shortened V by 7 bases and J by 0 bases, and 15 bases separated the two germline ends. Germline V gene data show CDR1 as SGHTA and CDR2 as FQGNSA. There are 15 residues in the CDR3. The DNA of the CDR3 is TGTGCCAGCAAAGGGGCGGCGGCGGCTAACTATGGCTACACCTTC. It translates to CASKGAAAANYGYTF. Drawing the rest from reference TRBV7-2 and TRBJ1-2, the complete variable domain is GAGVSQSPSNKVTEKGKDVELRCDPISGHTALYWYRQSLGQGLEFLIYFQGNSAPDKSGLPSDRFSAERTGGSVSTLTIQRTQQEDSAVYLCASKGAAAANYGYTFGSGTRLTVV.

The rearrangement uses TRBV6-5 and TRBJ2-1; no definite D call. The CDR3 extends over 15 amino acids. V was trimmed by 2 bases and J by 0 bases, leaving 8 bases between them. Germline-derived CDR1 and CDR2 are MNHEY and SVGAGI. CDR3 coding DNA: TGTGCCAGCAGTTACCGGCGCGTCTCCTACAATGAGCAGTTCTTC. It translates to CASSYRRVSYNEQFF.

This chain joins TRBV11-3 and TRBJ2-7; unclear D gene. Germline V lookup: CDR1 SGHNT, CDR2 YENEEA. V was trimmed by 6 bases and J by 7 bases, leaving 16 bases between them. There are 13 residues in the CDR3. CDR3 DNA: TGTGCCAGCAGTCCCCGACCAGGTGGAGAGCAGTACTTC. This gives the protein CASSPRPGGEQYF.

In its sample, this clone was seen a few times. This chain connects TRBV5-6 to TRBJ1-2, with TRBD1 matching 7 bases. V was clipped by 4 bases and J by 5 bases; unmatched bases: 14. Per the germline V gene, CDR1 is SGHDT and CDR2 is YYEEEE. The CDR3 is made up of 16 amino acids. The CDR3 here is CASSHPTEDRAYGYTF. The CDR3 region has the DNA TGTGCCAGCAGCCACCCCACTGAAGACAGGGCTTATGGCTACACCTTC.

The CDR3 spells CASSPPGGTGKTEAFF. As DNA, the CDR3 is TGTGCCAGCTCACCACCGGGTGGGACAGGGAAAACTGAAGCTTTCTTT. The chain joins TRBV18 to TRBJ1-1; 9 bases fit TRBD1. Looked up from germline, CDR1 is KGHSH and CDR2 is LQKENI. The CDR3 is 16 residues long. Trimming removed 0 bases from V and 5 bases from J; junction bases left unmatched: 7.

The chain links TRBV10-1 to TRBJ1-1; the D is unclear. CDR3 length: 15 residues. Germline loops: CDR1 WNHNN, CDR2 SYGVQD (reference sequence). V was pared by 0 bases and J by 10 bases, with 18 bases between. The CDR3 DNA reads TGCGCCAGCAGTGAGTCGAAGGCCGGGATTGCGGGAGCTTTCTTT. It specifies CASSESKAGIAGAFF.

This clone was counted only a few times. The chain combines TRBV18 with TRBJ2-7, with D perhaps given as TRBD1 or TRBD2 (7 bases each). Trimming removed 4 bases at V and 3 bases at J, with 16 bases between. CDR1 and CDR2 (germline): KGHSH, LQKENI. This CDR3 comprises 15 residues. CDR3 residues: CASSLRQGGGYEQYF. CDR3 nucleotide sequence: TGTGCCAGCTCACTTCGACAGGGAGGGGGCTACGAGCAGTACTTC. Variable domain in full (rest from reference TRBV18 and TRBJ2-7): NAGVMQNPRHLVRRRGQEARLRCSPMKGHSHVYWYRQLPEEGLKFMVYLQKENIIDESGMPKERFSAEFPKEGPSILRIQQVVRGDSAAYFCASSLRQGGGYEQYFGPGTRLTVT.

V gene TRBV2 combines with J gene TRBJ2-6, with no clear D. The CDR3 covers 16 residues. Germline loops: CDR1 SNHLY, CDR2 FYNNEI. Trimming pared 3 bases from V and 1 base from J, leaving 10 bases between. CDR3 residues: CASSDPPRSGANVLTF. CDR3 nucleotide sequence: TGTGCCAGCAGTGATCCCCCCCGATCTGGGGCCAACGTCCTGACTTTC.

The V gene is TRBV4-3, the J gene TRBJ2-4; the D call may be TRBD1 or TRBD2 (5 bases each). V dropped 3 bases and J dropped 7 bases, with 13 bases sitting between them. This CDR3 is 14 amino acids long. Looked up from germline, CDR1 is LGHNA and CDR2 is YSLEER. CDR3 coding DNA: TGCGCCAGCAGCCAGTCGGGACCTAGGAACATTCAGTACTTC. Amino acid sequence: CASSQSGPRNIQYF.

This chain uses TRBV7-2 with TRBJ2-1; D unclear. V was pared by 2 bases and J by 11 bases, with 10 bases between. Germline V lookup: CDR1 SGHTA, CDR2 FQGNSA. The CDR3 totals 12 residues. The chain's CDR3 is CASSLFRSQQFF. DNA of the CDR3: TGTGCCAGCAGCTTATTTAGGTCCCAGCAGTTCTTC. Using reference TRBV7-2 and TRBJ2-1 for the parts outside the CDR3, the full variable domain is GAGVSQSPSNKVTEKGKDVELRCDPISGHTALYWYRQSLGQGLEFLIYFQGNSAPDKSGLPSDRFSAERTGGSVSTLTIQRTQQEDSAVYLCASSLFRSQQFFGPGTRLTVL.

V and J are TRBV2 and TRBJ2-2; D remains unclear. Germline values: CDR1 SNHLY, CDR2 FYNNEI. This CDR3 has 13 residues. Trimming took 6 bases from V and 4 from J, leaving 9 bases between them. CDR3 loop: CASSLVFTGELFF. CDR3 in DNA: TGTGCCAGCAGCCTGGTCTTCACCGGGGAGCTGTTTTTT.

The chain is built from TRBV7-2 and TRBJ1-1, with D maybe TRBD1 (6 bases). There are 15 residues in the CDR3. V was pared by 0 bases and J by 5 bases, with 13 bases between. Germline V gene lookup returns CDR1 SGHTA and CDR2 FQGNSA. CDR3 coding DNA: TGTGCCAGCAGCTTAGCTCGGGGGGGCAAAACTGAAGCTTTCTTT. Its protein product is CASSLARGGKTEAFF. The whole variable domain, remainder taken from reference TRBV7-2 and TRBJ1-1, is GAGVSQSPSNKVTEKGKDVELRCDPISGHTALYWYRQSLGQGLEFLIYFQGNSAPDKSGLPSDRFSAERTGGSVSTLTIQRTQQEDSAVYLCASSLARGGKTEAFFGQGTRLTVV.

This rearrangement joins TRBV27 to TRBJ2-1; 8 bases match TRBD2. Losses at the gene ends were 4 bases for V and 5 bases for J; bases not matched to a gene: 7. Germline V CDR1 and CDR2: MNHEY, SMNVEV (reference sequence). This CDR3 comprises 15 residues. CDR3 nucleotide sequence: TGTGCCAGCAGTTCTCTAGCGGGTCTAAACAATGAGCAGTTCTTC. It translates to CASSSLAGLNNEQFF.

The V and J genes are TRBV28 and TRBJ2-2; 8 nucleotides agree with TRBD2. The trim removed 5 bases at V and 3 bases at J, leaving 5 bases unmatched. There are 15 residues in the CDR3. Looked up from germline, CDR1 is MDHEN and CDR2 is SYDVKM. The CDR3 sequence: CASSPSGGYTGELFF. Written as DNA, the CDR3 is TGTGCCAGCAGTCCGAGCGGGGGATACACCGGGGAGCTGTTTTTT.

This clone has only a few counts. V usage is TRBV19 and J usage is TRBJ1-1; 7 nucleotides agree with TRBD1. The V gene end was trimmed by 2 bases and the J gene end by 4 bases; junction bases not matched to a gene: 16. Germline loops: CDR1 LNHDA, CDR2 SQIVND (reference sequence). The CDR3 has 18 amino acids. CDR3 nucleotide sequence: TGTGCCAGTAGTATAAATACAGGGGCGATTGGGGCCGGCACTGAAGCTTTCTTT. Translating gives CASSINTGAIGAGTEAFF.

The CDR3 DNA follows: TGTGCCAGCATCACCGGGACGGACTATGGCTACACCTTC. Amino acids: CASITGTDYGYTF. This rearrangement joins TRBV2 to TRBJ1-2; perhaps TRBD1 as D (5 bases). The V end lost 7 bases, the J end lost 3 bases, and 12 bases lay between the germline ends. The length of the CDR3 is 13 residues. Germline V gene lookup returns CDR1 SNHLY and CDR2 FYNNEI. Full variable domain (missing parts from reference TRBV2 and TRBJ1-2): EPEVTQTPSHQVTQMGQEVILRCVPISNHLYFYWYRQILGQKVEFLVSFYNNEISEKSEIFDDQFSVERPDGSNFTLKIRSTKLEDSAMYFCASITGTDYGYTFGSGTRLTVV.

The V call is TRBV29-1, the J call TRBJ2-7, with TRBD1 matching 8 bases. The trim removed 7 bases at V and 5 bases at J, leaving 7 bases unmatched. Germline lookup yields CDR1 SQVTM and CDR2 ANQGSEA. CDR3 size: 12 residues. Written as DNA, the CDR3 is TGCAGCGCTGCGGACAGGGTGAACGAGCAGTACTTC. Amino acid sequence: CSAADRVNEQYF.

V is TRBV5-4 and J is TRBJ2-3; the D gene could be TRBD1 or TRBD2 (5 bases each). From germline, CDR1 is SGHNT and CDR2 YYREEE (reference sequence). CDR3 length: 16 residues. The V end lost 0 bases, the J end lost 0 bases, and 11 bases lay between the germline ends. This chain's CDR3 is CASSLAGTVSTDTQYF. The CDR3 DNA reads as TGTGCCAGCAGCTTGGCCGGGACGGTTAGCACAGATACGCAGTATTTT.

V usage is TRBV5-1 and J usage is TRBJ1-1, with 7 bases fitting TRBD1. Germline values: CDR1 SGHRS, CDR2 YFSETQ. V was pared by 7 bases and J by 0 bases, with 3 bases of the junction left unmatched. The CDR3 sequence is 13 residues long. The DNA for the CDR3 is TGCGCCAGCGGGGACAGCTTGAACACTGAAGCTTTCTTT. It encodes CASGDSLNTEAFF.

CDR3 loop: CASSLARQKLFF. The DNA of the CDR3 is TGTGCCAGCAGCTTGGCCAGGCAAAAACTGTTTTTT. The V call is TRBV5-6, the J call TRBJ1-4; D is unclear. The CDR3 contains 12 residues. V lost 0 bases and J lost 9, with 6 bases in between. The V gene's germline CDR1 is SGHDT and CDR2 YYEEEE.

This clone showed up just once. The chain has TRBV19 and TRBJ1-1; D not certain. The germline V gene encodes CDR1 LNHDA and CDR2 SQIVND (reference sequence). The CDR3 extends over 14 amino acids. Trimming took off 8 bases at V and 2 bases at J, with 15 bases between the two ends. The CDR3 DNA follows: TGTGCCAGTCGAAATTGGGCAGCCAACACTGAAGCTTTCTTT. Translated, it gives CASRNWAANTEAFF. The variable domain in full, with the rest retrieved from reference TRBV19 and TRBJ1-1, is DGGITQSPKYLFRKEGQNVTLSCEQNLNHDAMYWYRQDPGQGLRLIYYSQIVNDFQKGDIAEGYSVSREKKESFPLTVTSAQKNPTAFYLCASRNWAANTEAFFGQGTRLTVV.

The V call is TRBV7-9, the J call TRBJ2-1; 15 positions match TRBD2. This CDR3 has 17 residues. In germline, CDR1 is SEHNR, CDR2 FQNEAQ (reference sequence). J lost 13 bases, V lost 5 bases, and 15 bases had no gene match. Written as DNA, the CDR3 is TGTGCCAGCAGCCCTCCGGGACTAGCGGGGGGAAGGGGGGATCAGTTCTTC. The encoded protein is CASSPPGLAGGRGDQFF.